A single sample is the source of the 12 T cell receptor beta chains below, sequenced in a study of response to subunit inactivated influenza vaccine. TCRdb re-called the RT-PCR reads with MiXCR, one entry per CDR3 protein. Altogether roughly 550,000 distinct CDR3 sequences are present, less than 25% being singletons, with the ten largest covering around 2.8%. These sequences were also reported in another study, on T cells expressing NK-cell markers. As that report states: A 5'RACE template switching approach incorporating UMIs was used to make TCR beta cDNA.

The sequences come from CD4+ T cells sorted from PBMCs, collected about 13 days after vaccination. The receptors were sampled from a man aged 45-65 years who received an inactivated influenza vaccine.

This clonotype showed up just a few times. The chain is built from TRBV5-1 and TRBJ2-1, with 8 nucleotides matching TRBD2. With 4 bases clipped from V and 0 bases from J, the junction kept 6 bases outside the gene matches. Per the germline V gene, CDR1 is SGHRS and CDR2 is YFSETQ. The CDR3 sequence is 16 residues long. The CDR3 DNA is TGCGCCAGCAGCGATCCGGGACTAGGCTCCTACAATGAGCAGTTCTTC. This sequence encodes CASSDPGLGSYNEQFF.

The gene calls are TRBV4-1 and TRBJ2-1; possibly TRBD1 for D (5 bases). This CDR3 has 15 amino acids. CDR1 MGHRA and CDR2 YSYEKL come from the germline V gene. With 0 bases removed from V and 2 bases from J, the gap between germline ends came to 8 bases. In nucleotides, the CDR3 is TGCGCCAGCAGCCAAGAAGGGGAAACCTACAATGAGCAGTTCTTC. It encodes CASSQEGETYNEQFF.

In this sample, this clonotype turned up a few times. The chain couples TRBV5-1 to TRBJ2-5; D gene ambiguous. The germline gives CDR1 SGHRS, CDR2 YFSETQ. CDR3 length: 12 residues. Trimming left V 3 bases short and J 9 bases short, with 12 bases between. The CDR3 region has the DNA TGCGCCAGCAGCTCCCAATACCCCCCCCAGTACTTC. This gives the protein CASSSQYPPQYF.

The chain employs TRBV10-3 and TRBJ1-2; 11 bases are a match to TRBD1. Trimming at V came to 6 bases and at J to 8 bases, leaving 8 bases not matched to a gene. This CDR3 contains 14 residues. CDR1 and CDR2 (germline): ENHRY, SYGVKD. In DNA form, the CDR3 reads TGTGCCATCAGACGGACAGGGGGCGCGTTCGGCTACACCTTC. This encodes CAIRRTGGAFGYTF.

This clonotype appeared a few times. J is TRBJ2-3 and V is TRBV20-1, with a possible D match to TRBD2 (6 bases). The CDR3 runs 17 residues. Trimming removed 7 bases from V and 4 bases from J, with 27 bases in between. CDR1 DFQATT and CDR2 SNEGSKA come from the germline V gene (reference sequence). In nucleotides, the CDR3 is TGCAGTGTAAAGAATCGCCGACTAGTCGGTGGGGCAGATACGCAGTATTTT. Its protein is CSVKNRRLVGGADTQYF.

This clonotype was observed a handful of times. The chain is built from TRBV4-3 and TRBJ2-7; perhaps TRBD1 as D (6 bases). Deletions cut 3 bases from V and 3 bases from J, with 9 bases between. Germline CDR1 LGHNA, CDR2 YSLEER. The CDR3 loop spans 13 amino acids. The CDR3 DNA sequence: TGCGCCAGCAGCCATAAACAGGGCTACGAGCAGTACTTC. This encodes CASSHKQGYEQYF.

This chain joins TRBV19 and TRBJ2-1; possibly TRBD1 for D (6 bases). The CDR3 contains 16 residues. Germline values: CDR1 LNHDA, CDR2 SQIVND (reference sequence). V lost 3 bases to trimming and J lost 4 bases, with 16 bases between them. The CDR3 nucleotides read TGTGCCAGTAGTATCTCCGTCATGGGGACATACAATGAGCAGTTCTTC. This codes for CASSISVMGTYNEQFF.

V is TRBV20-1 and J is TRBJ2-3; 10 bases are shared with TRBD2. The CDR3 runs to 15 residues. Germline CDR1 is DFQATT and CDR2 is SNEGSKA (reference sequence). The V gene end was trimmed by 4 bases and the J gene end by 4 bases; junction bases not matched to a gene: 8. CDR3 bases: TGCAGTGCTATACCAAGCGGGAGGGCCGCAGATACGCAGTATTTT. Amino acid sequence: CSAIPSGRAADTQYF.

The chain is built from TRBV6-2 or TRBV6-3 and TRBJ2-7; no reliable D call. Trimming shortened V by 10 bases and J by 5 bases, and 15 bases separated the two germline ends. Germline CDR1 MNHEY, CDR2 SVGEGT. This CDR3 comprises 12 residues. The CDR3 is CATRMGSDEQYF. In DNA, the CDR3 is TGTGCCACCCGGATGGGAAGCGACGAGCAGTACTTC.

This clonotype has only a few counts. The chain carries TRBV20-1 and TRBJ2-7; 7 positions agree with TRBD2. V shed 6 bases and J 4 bases; nucleotides not matched to a gene: 6. The CDR3 runs to 12 residues. Germline-derived CDR1 and CDR2 are DFQATT and SNEGSKA (reference sequence). The CDR3 DNA is TGCAGTGCCCCTAGCGGAGCTTACGAGCAGTACTTC. Protein sequence: CSAPSGAYEQYF.

The genes are TRBV20-1 and TRBJ1-1; D not resolved. The CDR3 contains 12 residues. The V gene lost 0 bases and the J gene lost 11 bases, with 13 bases spanning the gap. Looked up from germline, CDR1 is DFQATT and CDR2 is SNEGSKA (reference sequence). CDR3 region: CSARDLYLGAFF. CDR3 DNA: TGCAGTGCTAGAGATTTGTACCTCGGGGCTTTCTTT.

V gene TRBV2 combines with J gene TRBJ1-4; D call uncertain. The V end was cut by 8 bases, the J end by 0 bases, with 7 bases between. The CDR3 covers 13 residues. Germline CDR1 SNHLY, CDR2 FYNNEI. Here the CDR3 reads CASLQATNEKLFF. DNA of the CDR3: TGTGCCAGCCTCCAGGCAACTAATGAAAAACTGTTTTTT.